The entry below describes one TCR beta chain. Clones were read by immunoSEQ multiplex PCR, and TCRdb kept only the in-frame ones, dropping some. The top ten clones hold around 4.2% of a sample with 100,000 to 150,000 clones, 65% to 85% of them seen once. The data are from a study of blood T cell repertoires in COVID-19. This receptor was obtained from a woman in her thirties who had recovered from COVID-19. Sequenced input: PBMCs or T cells enriched from blood (not recorded which).

The CDR3: CASSQVGGANTGELFF. DNA of the CDR3: TGTGCCAGCAGCCAAGTGGGGGGAGCGAACACCGGGGAGCTGTTTTTT. The genes are TRBV3-1 (or the pseudogene TRBV3-2) and TRBJ2-2; possible D gene TRBD2, 6 bases. The CDR3 runs 16 residues. Trimming removed 1 base at V and 0 bases at J, with 9 bases between. From germline, CDR1 is LGHDT and CDR2 YNNKEL (reference sequence).